This section outlines one T cell receptor beta chain sequence together with its context. In the authors' methods: Quantification of nucleated cells was approximated via reference gene primer amplification. The table came from immunoSEQ multiplex PCR; TCRdb's copy has only in-frame clones and leaves some out. The D gene and trimming were derived from the DNA, and the V and J assignments and clone size from that table. The sample includes about 210,000 clones, 84% seen only once; the top ten take 10%. This sample was included in a study of blood T cell repertoires in COVID-19. CDR1 is SEHNR, CDR2 FQNEAQ, per germline (reference sequence). V was cut by 4 bases and J by 8 bases, with 17 bases left in between. This CDR3 comprises 15 residues.

The sequenced sample was peripheral blood. The chain joins TRBV7-9 to TRBJ1-4; a possible D gene is TRBD1 (5 bases). The receptor was isolated from a woman at least 80 years old with COVID-19, enrolled during active disease. The CDR3 is CASSSVGQPTEKLFF. The CDR3, as DNA: TGTGCCAGCAGCTCGGTGGGGCAGCCTACAGAAAAACTGTTTTTT.